Presented here are 7 T cell receptor beta chains from one specimen sequenced in a study of CD8+CD57+ T cells in acquired aplastic anemia. TCR beta VDJ and CDR3 were profiled, and genomic DNA was the template. TCRdb called the reads again in MiXCR, with one record for every CDR3 protein. In the table there are some 200,000 distinct CDR3 sequences, roughly 35% of which are singletons. The specimen sequenced was sorted CD4+, CD8+, or CD8+CD57+ T cells (not recorded which) from PBMCs. The receptors stem from a human donor in good health, serving as a control.

The J gene is TRBJ1-2, the V gene TRBV2; no clear D. Germline V gives CDR1 SNHLY, CDR2 FYNNEI. V lost 5 bases and J lost 3, with 13 bases in between. The CDR3 covers 14 residues. The CDR3 reads CASSWTNADYGYTF. CDR3 DNA sequence: TGTGCCAGCAGTTGGACTAATGCGGACTATGGCTACACCTTC. Full variable domain (remainder filled in from reference TRBV2 and TRBJ1-2): EPEVTQTPSHQVTQMGQEVILRCVPISNHLYFYWYRQILGQKVEFLVSFYNNEISEKSEIFDDQFSVERPDGSNFTLKIRSTKLEDSAMYFCASSWTNADYGYTFGSGTRLTVV.

This clonotype was observed a handful of times. This chain connects TRBV3-1 to TRBJ2-3, with a tentative D call TRBD2 (5 bases). V was cut by 1 base and J by 6 bases, with 11 bases left in between. Per the germline V gene, CDR1 is LGHDT and CDR2 is YNNKEL (reference sequence). The CDR3 loop spans 14 amino acids. The CDR3 spells CASSQVYSDDTQYF. In nucleotides, the CDR3 is TGTGCCAGCAGCCAAGTGTATAGCGACGATACGCAGTATTTT.

This clonotype was recorded many times. The genes are TRBV19 and TRBJ2-1, with D possibly matching TRBD2 (6 bases). CDR3 length: 13 residues. Germline V gene sequence: CDR1 LNHDA, CDR2 SQIVND (reference sequence). Trimming stripped 4 bases from V and 6 bases from J, with 10 bases between. The CDR3 nucleotides read TGTGCCAGTAGTAGGCGGGGCGGCAATGAGCAGTTCTTC. Protein: CASSRRGGNEQFF.

This clonotype has ten or more counts. The CDR3 is CASSLIHLAGMRNEQFF. CDR3 DNA sequence: TGTGCCAGCAGCTTGATTCACCTAGCGGGTATGAGGAATGAGCAGTTCTTC. The genes are TRBV11-2 and TRBJ2-1, with 8 bases matching TRBD2. Germline CDR1 is SGHAT and CDR2 is FQNNGV. The V segment lost 3 bases and the J segment 7 bases; nucleotides outside the gene matches: 14. The CDR3 length is 17 residues.

On this clonotype: Given the absence of the conserved phenylalanine or tryptophan at the CDR3 end, a read error is likely. The chain is built from TRBV20-1 and TRBJ1-1; D not resolved. CDR3 length: 13 amino acids. CDR1 DFQATT and CDR2 SNEGSKA come from the germline V gene (reference sequence). V shed 6 bases and J shed 4 bases, with 15 bases lying between them. The CDR3 DNA is TGCAGTGCCCGACCTACGTCAGGCACTGAAGCTTTCCTT. Its translation: CSARPTSGTEAFL.

This chain connects TRBV29-1 to TRBJ2-1; 9 bases are a match to TRBD2. CDR1 and CDR2 from the germline V gene are SQVTM and ANQGSEA. Germline trimming cut 8 bases from V and 5 bases from J; bases unmatched to any gene: 7. The CDR3 spans 13 residues. The CDR3 DNA follows: TGCAGCTTGGCGGGAGGGGGTAACAATGAGCAGTTCTTC. Its protein product is CSLAGGGNNEQFF.

Concerning this clonotype: A read error is possible here, since a much larger clone lies one base away. The chain is built from TRBV10-3 and TRBJ2-2, with a tentative D call TRBD2 (6 bases). The germline gives CDR1 ENHRY, CDR2 SYGVKD. The length of the CDR3 is 13 residues. V gave up 6 bases and J gave up 6 bases, with 11 bases separating them. This CDR3 is CAIRGGGSGELFF. The CDR3 bases are TGTGCCATCAGGGGGGGAGGTTCCGGGGAGCTGTTTTTT.